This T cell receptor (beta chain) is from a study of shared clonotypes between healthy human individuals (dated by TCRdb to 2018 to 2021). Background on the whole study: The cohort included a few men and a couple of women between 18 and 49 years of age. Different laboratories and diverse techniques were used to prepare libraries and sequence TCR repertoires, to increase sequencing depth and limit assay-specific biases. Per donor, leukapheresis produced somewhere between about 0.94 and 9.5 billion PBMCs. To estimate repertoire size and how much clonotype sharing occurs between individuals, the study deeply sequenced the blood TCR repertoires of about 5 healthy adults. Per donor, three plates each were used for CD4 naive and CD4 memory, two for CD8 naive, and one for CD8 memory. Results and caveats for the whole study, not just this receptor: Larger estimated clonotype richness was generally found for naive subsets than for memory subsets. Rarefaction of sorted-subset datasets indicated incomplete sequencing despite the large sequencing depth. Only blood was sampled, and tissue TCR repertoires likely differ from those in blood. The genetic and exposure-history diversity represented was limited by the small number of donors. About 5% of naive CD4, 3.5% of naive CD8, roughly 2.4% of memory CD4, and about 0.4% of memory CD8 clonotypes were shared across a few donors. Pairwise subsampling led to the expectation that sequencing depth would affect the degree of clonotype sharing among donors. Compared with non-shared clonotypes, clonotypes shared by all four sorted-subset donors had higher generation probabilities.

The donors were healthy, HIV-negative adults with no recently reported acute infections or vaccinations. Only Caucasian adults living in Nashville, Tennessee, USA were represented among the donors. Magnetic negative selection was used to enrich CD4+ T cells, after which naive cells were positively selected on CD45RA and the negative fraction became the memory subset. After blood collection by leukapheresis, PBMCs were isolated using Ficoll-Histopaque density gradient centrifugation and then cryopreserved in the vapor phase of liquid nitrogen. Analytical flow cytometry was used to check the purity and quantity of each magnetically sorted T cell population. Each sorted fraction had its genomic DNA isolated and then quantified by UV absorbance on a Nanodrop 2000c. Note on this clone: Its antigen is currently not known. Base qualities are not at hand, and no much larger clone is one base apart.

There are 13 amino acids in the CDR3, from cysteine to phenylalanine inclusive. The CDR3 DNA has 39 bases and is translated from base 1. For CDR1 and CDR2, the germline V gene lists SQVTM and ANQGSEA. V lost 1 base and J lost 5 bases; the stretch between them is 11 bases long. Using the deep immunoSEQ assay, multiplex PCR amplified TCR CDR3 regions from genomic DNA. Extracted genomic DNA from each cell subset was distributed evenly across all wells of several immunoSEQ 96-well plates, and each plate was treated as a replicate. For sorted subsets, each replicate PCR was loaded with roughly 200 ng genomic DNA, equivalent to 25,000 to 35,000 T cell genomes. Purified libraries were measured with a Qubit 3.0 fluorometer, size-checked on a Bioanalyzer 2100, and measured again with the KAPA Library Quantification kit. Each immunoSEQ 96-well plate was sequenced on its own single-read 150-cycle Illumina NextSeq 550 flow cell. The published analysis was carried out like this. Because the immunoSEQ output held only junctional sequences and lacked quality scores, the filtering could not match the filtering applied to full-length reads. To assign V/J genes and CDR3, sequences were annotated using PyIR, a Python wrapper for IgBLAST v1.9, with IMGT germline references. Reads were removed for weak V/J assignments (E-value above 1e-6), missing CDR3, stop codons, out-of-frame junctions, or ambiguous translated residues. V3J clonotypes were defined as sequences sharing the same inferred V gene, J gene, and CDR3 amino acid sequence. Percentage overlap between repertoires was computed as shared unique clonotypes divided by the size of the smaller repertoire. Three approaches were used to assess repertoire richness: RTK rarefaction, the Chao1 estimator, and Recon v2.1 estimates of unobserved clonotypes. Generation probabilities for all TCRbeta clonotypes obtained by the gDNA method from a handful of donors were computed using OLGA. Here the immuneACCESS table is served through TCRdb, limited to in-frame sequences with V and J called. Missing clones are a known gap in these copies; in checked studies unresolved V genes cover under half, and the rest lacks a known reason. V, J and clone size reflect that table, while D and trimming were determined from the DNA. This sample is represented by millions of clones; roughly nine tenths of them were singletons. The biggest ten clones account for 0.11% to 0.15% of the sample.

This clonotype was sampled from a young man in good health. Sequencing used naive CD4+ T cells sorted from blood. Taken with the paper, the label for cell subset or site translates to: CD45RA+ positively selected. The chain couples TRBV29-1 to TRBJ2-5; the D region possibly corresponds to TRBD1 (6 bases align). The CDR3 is CSVEGGRAETQYF. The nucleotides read TGCAGCGTTGAAGGGGGGCGGGCGGAGACCCAGTACTTC.